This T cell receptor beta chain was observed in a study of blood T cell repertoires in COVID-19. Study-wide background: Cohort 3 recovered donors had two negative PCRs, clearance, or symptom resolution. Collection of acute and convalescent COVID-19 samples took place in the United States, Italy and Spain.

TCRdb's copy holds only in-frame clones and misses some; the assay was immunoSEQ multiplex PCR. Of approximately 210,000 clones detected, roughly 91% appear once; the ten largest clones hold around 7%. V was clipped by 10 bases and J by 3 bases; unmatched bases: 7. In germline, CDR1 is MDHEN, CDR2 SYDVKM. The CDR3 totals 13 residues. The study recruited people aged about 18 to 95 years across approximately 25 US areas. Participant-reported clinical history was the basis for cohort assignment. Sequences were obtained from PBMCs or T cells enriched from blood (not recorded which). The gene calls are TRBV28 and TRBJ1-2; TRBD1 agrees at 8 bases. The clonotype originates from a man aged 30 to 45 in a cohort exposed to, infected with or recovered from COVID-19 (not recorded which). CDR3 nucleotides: TGTGCCACCTGGACAGGGTTGGACTATGGCTACACCTTC. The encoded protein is CATWTGLDYGYTF.